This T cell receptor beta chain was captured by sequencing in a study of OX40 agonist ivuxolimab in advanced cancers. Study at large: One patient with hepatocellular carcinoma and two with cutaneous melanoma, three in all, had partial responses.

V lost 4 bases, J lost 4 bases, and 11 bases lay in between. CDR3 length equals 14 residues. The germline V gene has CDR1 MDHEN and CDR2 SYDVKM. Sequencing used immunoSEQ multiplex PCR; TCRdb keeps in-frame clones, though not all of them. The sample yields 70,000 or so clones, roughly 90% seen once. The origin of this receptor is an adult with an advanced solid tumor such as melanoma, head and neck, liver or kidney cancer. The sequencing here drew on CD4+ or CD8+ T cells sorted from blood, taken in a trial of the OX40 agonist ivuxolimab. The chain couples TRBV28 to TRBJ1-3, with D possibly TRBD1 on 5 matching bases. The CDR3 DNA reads TGTGCCAGCAGTTCGACAGATACGGGAAACACCATATATTTT. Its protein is CASSSTDTGNTIYF.